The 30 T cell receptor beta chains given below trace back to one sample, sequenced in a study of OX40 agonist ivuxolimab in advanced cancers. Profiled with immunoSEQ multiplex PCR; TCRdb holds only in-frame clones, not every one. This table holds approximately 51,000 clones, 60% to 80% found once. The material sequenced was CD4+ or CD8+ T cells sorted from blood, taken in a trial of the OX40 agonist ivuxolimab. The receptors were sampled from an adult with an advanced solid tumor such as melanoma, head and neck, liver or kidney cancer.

Here the CDR3 DNA reads TGTGCCAGCTCACCCCTGTTTGGACTCAGCTCTGGAAACACCATATATTTT. Encoded protein: CASSPLFGLSSGNTIYF. This rearrangement joins TRBV18 to TRBJ1-3; D unclear. V shed 3 bases and J shed 0 bases, with 15 bases lying between them. The V gene's germline CDR1 is KGHSH and CDR2 LQKENI. The CDR3 consists of 17 residues.

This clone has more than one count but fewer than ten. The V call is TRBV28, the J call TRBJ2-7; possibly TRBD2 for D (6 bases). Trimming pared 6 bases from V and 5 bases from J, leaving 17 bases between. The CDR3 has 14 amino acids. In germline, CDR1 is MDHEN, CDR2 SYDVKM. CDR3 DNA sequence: TGTGCCAGCAGGTCCGCCGGGGGAAGGGACGAGCAGTACTTC. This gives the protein CASRSAGGRDEQYF.

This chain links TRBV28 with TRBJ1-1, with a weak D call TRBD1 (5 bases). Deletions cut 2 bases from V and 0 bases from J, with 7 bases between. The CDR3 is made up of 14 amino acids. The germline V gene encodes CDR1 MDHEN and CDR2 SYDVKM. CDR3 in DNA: TGTGCCAGCAGTTTAGGCAGGGTGAACACTGAAGCTTTCTTT. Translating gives CASSLGRVNTEAFF.

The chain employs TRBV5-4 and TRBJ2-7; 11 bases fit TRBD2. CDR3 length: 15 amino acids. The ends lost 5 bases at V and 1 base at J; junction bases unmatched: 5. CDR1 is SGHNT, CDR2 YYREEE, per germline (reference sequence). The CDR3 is CASSTSGRGSYEQYF. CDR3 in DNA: TGTGCCAGCAGTACTAGCGGGAGAGGGTCCTACGAGCAGTACTTC. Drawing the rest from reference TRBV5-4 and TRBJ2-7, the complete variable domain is ETGVTQSPTHLIKTRGQQVTLRCSSQSGHNTVSWYQQALGQGPQFIFQYYREEENGRGNFPPRFSGLQFPNYSSELNVNALELDDSALYLCASSTSGRGSYEQYFGPGTRLTVT.

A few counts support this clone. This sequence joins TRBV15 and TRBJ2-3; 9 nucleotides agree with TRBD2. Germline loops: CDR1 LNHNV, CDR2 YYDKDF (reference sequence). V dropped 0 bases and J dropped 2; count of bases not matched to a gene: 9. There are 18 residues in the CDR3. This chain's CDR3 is CATSRDLLAGSITDTQYF. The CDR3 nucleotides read TGTGCCACCAGCAGAGATCTGCTAGCGGGATCTATCACAGATACGCAGTATTTT.

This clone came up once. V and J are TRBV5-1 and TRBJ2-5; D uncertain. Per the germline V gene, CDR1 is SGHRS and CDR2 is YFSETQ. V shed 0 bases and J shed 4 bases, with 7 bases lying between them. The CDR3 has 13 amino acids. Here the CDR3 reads CASSLVPVETQYF. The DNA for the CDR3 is TGCGCCAGCAGCTTGGTACCCGTAGAGACCCAGTACTTC.

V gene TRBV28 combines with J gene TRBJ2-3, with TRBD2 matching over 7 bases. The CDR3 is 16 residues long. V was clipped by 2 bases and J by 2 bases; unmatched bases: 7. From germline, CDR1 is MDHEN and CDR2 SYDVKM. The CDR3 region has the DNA TGTGCCAGCAGTTTACTAGCGGAAACGTACACAGATACGCAGTATTTT. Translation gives CASSLLAETYTDTQYF.

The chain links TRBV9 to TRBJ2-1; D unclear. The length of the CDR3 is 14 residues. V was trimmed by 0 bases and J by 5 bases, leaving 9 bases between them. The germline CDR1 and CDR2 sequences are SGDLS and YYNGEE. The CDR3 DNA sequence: TGTGCCAGCAGCGTAGCCGTTTTCGACAATGAGCAGTTCTTC. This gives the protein CASSVAVFDNEQFF. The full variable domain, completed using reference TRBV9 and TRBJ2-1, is DSGVTQTPKHLITATGQRVTLRCSPRSGDLSVYWYQQSLDQGLQFLIQYYNGEERAKGNILERFSAQQFPDLHSELNLSSLELGDSALYFCASSVAVFDNEQFFGPGTRLTVL.

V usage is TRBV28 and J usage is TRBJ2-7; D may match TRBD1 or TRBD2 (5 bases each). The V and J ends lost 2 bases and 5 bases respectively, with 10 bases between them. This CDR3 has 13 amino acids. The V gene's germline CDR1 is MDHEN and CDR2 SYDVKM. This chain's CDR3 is CASSLNWGNEQYF. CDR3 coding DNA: TGTGCCAGCAGTTTAAACTGGGGGAACGAGCAGTACTTC.

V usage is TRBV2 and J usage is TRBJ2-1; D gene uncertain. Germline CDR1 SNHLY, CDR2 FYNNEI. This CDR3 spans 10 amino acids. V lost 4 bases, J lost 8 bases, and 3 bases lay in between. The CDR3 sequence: CASSVYEQFF. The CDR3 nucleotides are TGTGCCAGCAGTGTATATGAGCAGTTCTTC.

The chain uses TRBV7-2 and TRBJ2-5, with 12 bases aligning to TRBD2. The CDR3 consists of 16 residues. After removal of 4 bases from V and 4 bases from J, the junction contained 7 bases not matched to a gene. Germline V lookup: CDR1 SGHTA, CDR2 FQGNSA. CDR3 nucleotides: TGTGCCAGCAGCTCCACGGCTAGCGGGAGGGGAGAGACCCAGTACTTC. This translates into CASSSTASGRGETQYF.

CDR3 in amino acids: CASRGPGSNEKLFF. CDR3 nucleotide sequence: TGTGCCAGCAGAGGTCCGGGTTCTAATGAAAAACTGTTTTTT. The chain has TRBV28 and TRBJ1-4; D unclear. Germline V CDR1 and CDR2: MDHEN, SYDVKM. This CDR3 is built from 14 residues. Trimming cost V 6 bases and J 3 bases, with 11 bases left between them.

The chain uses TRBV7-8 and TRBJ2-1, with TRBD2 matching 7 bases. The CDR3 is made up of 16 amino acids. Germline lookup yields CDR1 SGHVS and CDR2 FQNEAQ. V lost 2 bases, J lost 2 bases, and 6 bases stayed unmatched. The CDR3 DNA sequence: TGTGCCAGCAGCTTATTCGGCGGGAGCCCCTACAATGAGCAGTTCTTC. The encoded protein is CASSLFGGSPYNEQFF.

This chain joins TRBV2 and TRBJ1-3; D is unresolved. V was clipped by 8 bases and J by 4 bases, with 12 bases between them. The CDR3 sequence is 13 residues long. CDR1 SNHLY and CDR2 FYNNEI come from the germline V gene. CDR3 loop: CASGRSMGNTIYF. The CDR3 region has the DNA TGTGCCAGCGGACGTTCTATGGGAAACACCATATATTTT.

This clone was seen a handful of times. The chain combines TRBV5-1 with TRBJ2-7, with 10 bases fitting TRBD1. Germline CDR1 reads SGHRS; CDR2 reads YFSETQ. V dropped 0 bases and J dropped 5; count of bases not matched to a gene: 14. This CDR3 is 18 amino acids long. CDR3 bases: TGCGCCAGCAGCTTGGAGGGGAGACAGGGGGCGAAGAATCACGAGCAGTACTTC. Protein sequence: CASSLEGRQGAKNHEQYF.

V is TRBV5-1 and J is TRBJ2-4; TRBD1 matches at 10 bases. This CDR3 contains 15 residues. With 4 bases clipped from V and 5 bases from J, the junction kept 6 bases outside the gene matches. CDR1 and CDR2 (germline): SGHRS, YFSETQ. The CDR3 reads CASSPVDRGQNIQYF. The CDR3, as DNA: TGCGCCAGCAGCCCCGTCGACAGGGGGCAAAACATTCAGTACTTC.

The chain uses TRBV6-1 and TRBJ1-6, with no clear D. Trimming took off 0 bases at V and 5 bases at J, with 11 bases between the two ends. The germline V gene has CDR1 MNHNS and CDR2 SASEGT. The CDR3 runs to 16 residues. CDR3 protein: CASSEAPGWNNSPLHF. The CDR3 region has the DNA TGTGCCAGCAGTGAAGCACCGGGGTGGAATAATTCACCCCTCCACTTT.

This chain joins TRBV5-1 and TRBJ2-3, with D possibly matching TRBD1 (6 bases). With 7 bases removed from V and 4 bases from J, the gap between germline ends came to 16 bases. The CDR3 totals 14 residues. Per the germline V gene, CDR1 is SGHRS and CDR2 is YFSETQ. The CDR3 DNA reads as TGCGCCAGCCTCGGGCAGGGGAATCCAGATACGCAGTATTTT. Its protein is CASLGQGNPDTQYF.

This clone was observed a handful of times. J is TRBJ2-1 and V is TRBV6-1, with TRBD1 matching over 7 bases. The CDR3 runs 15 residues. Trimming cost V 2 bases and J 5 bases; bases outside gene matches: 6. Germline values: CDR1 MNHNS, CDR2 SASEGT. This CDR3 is CASSEKGQIHNEQFF. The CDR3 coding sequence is TGTGCCAGCAGTGAAAAGGGACAGATACACAATGAGCAGTTCTTC.

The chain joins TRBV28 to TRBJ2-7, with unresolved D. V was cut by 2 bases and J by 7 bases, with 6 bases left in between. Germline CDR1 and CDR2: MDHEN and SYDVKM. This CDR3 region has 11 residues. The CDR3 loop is CASSLSWEQYF. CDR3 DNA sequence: TGTGCCAGCAGTTTAAGTTGGGAGCAGTACTTC.

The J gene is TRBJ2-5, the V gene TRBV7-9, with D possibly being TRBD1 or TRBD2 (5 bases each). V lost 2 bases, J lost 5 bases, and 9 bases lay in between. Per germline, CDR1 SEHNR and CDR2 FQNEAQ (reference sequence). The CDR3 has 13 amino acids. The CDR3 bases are TGTGCCAGCAGCTTACGGGGCGCCGAGACCCAGTACTTC. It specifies CASSLRGAETQYF.

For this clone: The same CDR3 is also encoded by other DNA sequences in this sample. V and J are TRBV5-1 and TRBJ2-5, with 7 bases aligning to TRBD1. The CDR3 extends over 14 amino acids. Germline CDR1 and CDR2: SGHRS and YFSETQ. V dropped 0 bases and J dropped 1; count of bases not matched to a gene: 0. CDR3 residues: CASSLGQGQETQYF. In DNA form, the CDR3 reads TGCGCCAGCAGCTTGGGACAGGGCCAAGAGACCCAGTACTTC.

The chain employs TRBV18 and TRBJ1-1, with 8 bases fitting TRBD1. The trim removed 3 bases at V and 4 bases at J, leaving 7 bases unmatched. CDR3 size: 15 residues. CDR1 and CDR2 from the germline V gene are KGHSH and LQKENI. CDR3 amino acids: CASSPFRDRPTEAFF. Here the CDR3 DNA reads TGTGCCAGCTCACCGTTTCGGGACAGGCCCACTGAAGCTTTCTTT.

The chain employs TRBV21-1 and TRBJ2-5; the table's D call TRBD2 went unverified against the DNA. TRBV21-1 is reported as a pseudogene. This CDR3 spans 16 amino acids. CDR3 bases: TGTGCCAGCAGCAACAGGACTAGCGGGAGTGGAGAGACCCAGTACTTC. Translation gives CASSNRTSGSGETQYF.

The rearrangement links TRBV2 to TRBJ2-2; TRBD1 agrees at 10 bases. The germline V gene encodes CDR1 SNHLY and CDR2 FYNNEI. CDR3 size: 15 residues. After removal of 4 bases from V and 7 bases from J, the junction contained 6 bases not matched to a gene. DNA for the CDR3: TGTGCCAGCAGTGGGGACAGGGGAATTAGCGGGGAGCTGTTTTTT. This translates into CASSGDRGISGELFF.

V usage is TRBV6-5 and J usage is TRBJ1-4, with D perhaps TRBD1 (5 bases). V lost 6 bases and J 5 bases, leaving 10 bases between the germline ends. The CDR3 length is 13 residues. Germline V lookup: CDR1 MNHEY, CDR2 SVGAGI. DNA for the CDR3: TGTGCCAGCAGAAGGGGAAAGAATGAAAAACTGTTTTTT. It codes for CASRRGKNEKLFF.

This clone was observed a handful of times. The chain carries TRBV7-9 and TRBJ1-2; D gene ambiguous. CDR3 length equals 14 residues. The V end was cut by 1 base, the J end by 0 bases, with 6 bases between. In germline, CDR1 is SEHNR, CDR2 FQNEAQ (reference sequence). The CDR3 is CASSLETANYGYTF. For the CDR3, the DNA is TGTGCCAGCAGCTTAGAGACGGCTAACTATGGCTACACCTTC.

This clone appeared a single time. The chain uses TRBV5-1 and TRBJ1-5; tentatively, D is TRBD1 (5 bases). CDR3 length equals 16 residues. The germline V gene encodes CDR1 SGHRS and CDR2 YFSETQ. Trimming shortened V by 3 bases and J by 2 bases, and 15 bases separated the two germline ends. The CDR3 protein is CASSSGPLSGNQPQHF. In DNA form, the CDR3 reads TGCGCCAGCAGCTCGGGACCCCTTAGTGGCAATCAGCCCCAGCATTTT.

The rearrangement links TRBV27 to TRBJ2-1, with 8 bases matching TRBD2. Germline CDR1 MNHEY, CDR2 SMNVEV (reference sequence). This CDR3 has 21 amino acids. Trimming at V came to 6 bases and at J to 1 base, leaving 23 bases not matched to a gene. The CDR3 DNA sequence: TGTGCCAGCAGCCGGTACGGGACTAGTCGAGGGAAGTTGGAATCCTACAATGAGCAGTTCTTC. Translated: CASSRYGTSRGKLESYNEQFF.

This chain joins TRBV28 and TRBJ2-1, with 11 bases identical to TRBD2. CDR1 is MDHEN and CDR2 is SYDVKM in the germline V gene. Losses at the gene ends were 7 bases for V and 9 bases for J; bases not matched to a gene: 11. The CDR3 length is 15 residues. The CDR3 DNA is TGTGCCAGCATCCCCGCTCCTAGCGGGAGGATTGAGCAGTTCTTC. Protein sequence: CASIPAPSGRIEQFF.